The TCR beta chain under discussion was sequenced for a study of PD-1 blockade in mismatch repair-deficient tumors (dated by TCRdb to between 2016 and 2019). In the study overall: Between late 2013 and September 2016, the trial enrolled around 86 consecutive patients with about twelve mismatch repair-deficient cancer types, every one of whom had been previously treated and was progressing. Deep sequencing of TCR CDR3 regions was used to track tumor-associated T cell clones in peripheral blood of patients responding to PD-1 blockade.

The full study reports these points: Tumor-resident clones, often undetectable in blood before treatment, expanded rapidly after pembrolizumab and then contracted, generally before radiologic responses.

This clone was seen a handful of times. No cognate antigen has been identified for it. One base away there is no much larger clone; base qualities are not given. Receptors were amplified or captured by the immunoSEQ multiplex PCR assay. This immuneACCESS table, as held by TCRdb, lists in-frame sequences with V and J called but not all clones. Of the missing ones, under half trace to an unresolved V gene in checked studies; the others have no known cause. The sample includes roughly 15,000 clones, with 80% to 85% observed a single time. 3.4% of the sample is in the top ten clones. Mismatch repair deficiency in every enrolled patient was established by polymerase chain reaction or immunohistochemistry. TCR sequencing was performed for a few patients who responded to pembrolizumab therapy. The phase II trial prospectively evaluated PD-1 blockade with pembrolizumab in advanced mismatch repair-deficient cancers, independent of tissue of origin. Peripheral blood T cell samples were serially collected before and at multiple times after PD-1 blockade was started. Blood sampling time points were reported as weeks after the first dose of pembrolizumab.

V lost 3 bases and J lost 3 bases; the stretch between them is 15 bases long. The CDR3 numbers 15 residues from cysteine through phenylalanine. Only the CDR3 DNA stays, 45 bases, in frame from base 1. CDR1 and CDR2, per the germline V gene, are KGHSH and LQKENI. The source is an adult with mismatch repair-deficient cancer. The chain is made from TRBV18 and TRBJ2-7; the D segment could be TRBD1, given 5 matching bases. The source was PBMCs, collected 4 weeks after starting pembrolizumab. Read as DNA, the sequence is TGTGCCAGCTCACCGCAGCCCGACAGTAGCTACGAGCAGTACTTC. It is translated as CASSPQPDSSYEQYF.